What follows are 11 T cell receptor beta chains derived from one specimen sequenced in a study of blood T cell repertoires in COVID-19. TCRdb's copy holds only in-frame clones and misses some; the assay was immunoSEQ multiplex PCR. This table has roughly 320,000 clones, about nine tenths appearing once. The specimen sequenced was peripheral blood. These receptors were obtained from a woman aged 45-60 years with COVID-19, enrolled during active disease.

CDR3 coding DNA: TGTGCCAGCAGCTGGACAGGCTTAAACTATGGCTACACCTTC. Translation: CASSWTGLNYGYTF. This chain connects TRBV6-5 to TRBJ1-2; TRBD1 aligns across 7 bases. Unmatched junction bases numbered 6, after V lost 6 bases and J lost 2 bases. This CDR3 is 14 amino acids long. Germline CDR1 and CDR2: MNHEY and SVGAGI.

This chain connects TRBV6-2 or TRBV6-3 to TRBJ1-5; tentatively, D is TRBD1 (5 bases). V was shortened by 0 bases and J by 0 bases, with 12 bases between the two germline ends. Germline values: CDR1 MNHEY, CDR2 SVGEGT. The CDR3 runs 17 residues. CDR3 nucleotide sequence: TGTGCCAGCAGTTACTCGAACAGGAGATATAGCAATCAGCCCCAGCATTTT. This sequence encodes CASSYSNRRYSNQPQHF.

The chain employs TRBV30 and TRBJ1-1; possibly TRBD1 for D (6 bases). The CDR3 is made up of 13 amino acids. The V end lost 5 bases, the J end lost 4 bases, and 14 bases lay between the germline ends. CDR1 and CDR2 (germline): GTSNPN, SVGIG (reference sequence). CDR3: CAWQGNPGTEAFF. The DNA of the CDR3 is TGTGCCTGGCAGGGGAATCCGGGCACTGAAGCTTTCTTT. The complete variable domain, with remaining parts taken from reference TRBV30 and TRBJ1-1, reads SQTIHQWPATLVQPVGSPLSLECTVEGTSNPNLYWYRQAAGRGLQLLFYSVGIGQISSEVPQNLSASRPQDRQFILSSKKLLLSDSGFYLCAWQGNPGTEAFFGQGTRLTVV.

The chain joins TRBV19 to TRBJ1-5, with unresolved D. The CDR3 consists of 16 residues. Looked up from germline, CDR1 is LNHDA and CDR2 is SQIVND (reference sequence). Trimming left V 0 bases short and J 0 bases short, with 9 bases between. The CDR3 region has the DNA TGTGCCAGTAGTATAGATCGGGGATATAGCAATCAGCCCCAGCATTTT. Protein: CASSIDRGYSNQPQHF.

The V gene is TRBV9, the J gene TRBJ1-5, with TRBD1 as a possible D gene (5 bases). Germline CDR1 SGDLS, CDR2 YYNGEE. Trimming stripped 0 bases from V and 6 bases from J, with 13 bases between. The CDR3 loop spans 15 amino acids. The CDR3 sequence is CASSVGLSGSQPQHF. CDR3 coding DNA: TGTGCCAGCAGCGTAGGTTTATCAGGGTCTCAGCCCCAGCATTTT.

The chain carries TRBV3-1 (or the pseudogene TRBV3-2) and TRBJ1-4; D remains ambiguous. V was shortened by 4 bases and J by 1 base, with 7 bases between the two germline ends. The CDR3 is made up of 14 amino acids. The V gene's germline CDR1 is LGHDT and CDR2 YNNKEL (reference sequence). CDR3 loop: CASSPRGTNEKLFF. In DNA, the CDR3 is TGTGCCAGCAGCCCTCGGGGAACTAATGAAAAACTGTTTTTT.

The V call is TRBV7-9, the J call TRBJ2-7; TRBD2 agrees at 9 bases. With 2 bases clipped from V and 1 base from J, the junction kept 0 bases outside the gene matches. Germline V gives CDR1 SEHNR, CDR2 FQNEAQ (reference sequence). The CDR3 is made up of 14 amino acids. Written as DNA, the CDR3 is TGTGCCAGCAGCTTAAGCGGGGGGTCCTACGAGCAGTACTTC. Protein product: CASSLSGGSYEQYF.

V usage is TRBV7-7 and J usage is TRBJ2-7, with a tentative D call TRBD1 (6 bases). The CDR3 totals 14 residues. V lost 4 bases to trimming and J lost 2 bases, with 12 bases between them. Germline assignment: CDR1 SSHAT and CDR2 FNYEAQ (reference sequence). Here the CDR3 reads CASSSAQGAYEQYF. The CDR3 DNA reads as TGTGCCAGCAGCTCGGCACAGGGAGCCTACGAGCAGTACTTC.

The CDR3 DNA reads as TGTGCCAGCAGCTTTAGCGGGAGGCTCGGTTACGAGCAGTACTTC. Its translation is CASSFSGRLGYEQYF. The rearrangement uses TRBV5-4 and TRBJ2-7; 10 nucleotides line up with TRBD2. The CDR3 consists of 15 residues. CDR1 SGHNT and CDR2 YYREEE come from the germline V gene (reference sequence). Germline trimming cut 2 bases from V and 4 bases from J; bases unmatched to any gene: 6.

This rearrangement joins TRBV5-8 to TRBJ2-1; 7 bases agree with TRBD2. The CDR3 contains 16 residues. Trimming took 2 bases from V and 5 from J; bases not matched to a gene: 10. Germline values: CDR1 SGHTS, CDR2 YDEGEE. Written as DNA, the CDR3 is TGTGCCAGCAGCTTTTATGCAGGACTAGTTAACAATGAGCAGTTCTTC. Translating gives CASSFYAGLVNNEQFF. Supplemented by reference TRBV5-8 and TRBJ2-1, the full variable domain reads EAGVTQSPTHLIKTRGQQATLRCSPISGHTSVYWYQQALGLGLQFLLWYDEGEERNRGNFPPRFSGRQFPNYSSELNVNALELEDSALYLCASSFYAGLVNNEQFFGPGTRLTVL.

The chain uses TRBV28 and TRBJ2-7; D possibly corresponds to TRBD1 (5 bases). V lost 6 bases, J lost 5 bases, and 11 bases lay in between. The CDR3 has 12 residues. Germline V gives CDR1 MDHEN, CDR2 SYDVKM. The CDR3 region is CASREEGDEQYF. In DNA form, the CDR3 reads TGTGCCAGCAGAGAAGAAGGGGACGAGCAGTACTTC.